This T cell receptor beta chain was recorded in a study of blood T cells in healthy people across ages. A second PCR of roughly 7 to 11 cycles used a sample-barcoded 5' primer and a J-beta primer mix. Each cDNA was tagged by a template-switch adaptor containing 12 random nucleotides. Via MiXCR, TCRdb re-called the 5' RACE reads, giving one row per CDR3 protein. This repertoire shows over a million distinct CDR3 sequences, about 40% found once; its top ten account for under 8%. This clonotype has a handful of counts. Per individual sample, total RNA of at least 5.5 micrograms was extracted. This CDR3 has 15 amino acids. CDR1 is MNHNY and CDR2 is SVGAGI in the germline V gene (reference sequence). J lost 1 base, V lost 2 bases, and 5 bases had no gene match.

Sequenced input: blood. The receptor's source is a woman between 18 and 29 years old in good health. This rearrangement joins TRBV6-6 to TRBJ2-7; 7 bases are a match to TRBD1. The DNA for the CDR3 is TGTGCCAGCAGTTACCCACAGGGGAATTCCTACGAGCAGTACTTC. Protein sequence: CASSYPQGNSYEQYF.